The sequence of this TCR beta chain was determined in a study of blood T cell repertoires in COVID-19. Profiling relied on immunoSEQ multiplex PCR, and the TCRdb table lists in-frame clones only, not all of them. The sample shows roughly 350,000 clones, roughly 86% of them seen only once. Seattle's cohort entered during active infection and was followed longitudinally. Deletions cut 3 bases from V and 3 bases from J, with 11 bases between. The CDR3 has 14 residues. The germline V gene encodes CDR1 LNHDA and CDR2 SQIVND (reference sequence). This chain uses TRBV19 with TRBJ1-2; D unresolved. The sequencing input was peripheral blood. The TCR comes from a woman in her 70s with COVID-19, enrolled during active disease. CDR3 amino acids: CASSMAGFDYGYTF. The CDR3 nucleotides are TGTGCCAGTAGTATGGCGGGTTTCGACTATGGCTACACCTTC.